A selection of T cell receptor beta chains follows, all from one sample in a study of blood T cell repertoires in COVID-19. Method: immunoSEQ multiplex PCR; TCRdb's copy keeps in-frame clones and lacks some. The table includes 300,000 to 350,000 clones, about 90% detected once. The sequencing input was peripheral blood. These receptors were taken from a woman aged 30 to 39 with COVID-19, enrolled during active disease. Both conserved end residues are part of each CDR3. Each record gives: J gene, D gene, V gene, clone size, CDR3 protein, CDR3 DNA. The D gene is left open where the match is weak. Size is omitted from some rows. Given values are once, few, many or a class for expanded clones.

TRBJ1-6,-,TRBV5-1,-,CASSLERFNSPLHF,TGCGCCAGCAGCTTGGAGAGATTTAATTCACCCCTCCACTTT
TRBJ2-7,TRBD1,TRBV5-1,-,CASSPGTASYEQYF,TGCGCCAGCAGCCCCGGGACAGCCTCCTACGAGCAGTACTTC
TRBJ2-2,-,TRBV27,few,CASRQGRNTGELFF,TGTGCCAGCAGACAGGGAAGGAACACCGGGGAGCTGTTTTTT
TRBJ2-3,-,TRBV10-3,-,CAISPGQFLTDTQYF,TGTGCCATCAGTCCCGGACAGTTTTTGACAGATACGCAGTATTTT
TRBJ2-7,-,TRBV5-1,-,CASSSGVSFPYEQYF,TGCGCCAGCAGCTCCGGGGTAAGCTTCCCGTACGAGCAGTACTTC
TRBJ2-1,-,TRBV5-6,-,CASSRGPYNEQFF,TGTGCCAGCAGCCGAGGCCCCTACAATGAGCAGTTCTTC
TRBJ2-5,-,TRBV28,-,CASTEGLATIQETQYF,TGTGCCAGCACCGAGGGTTTAGCAACGATCCAAGAGACCCAGTACTTC
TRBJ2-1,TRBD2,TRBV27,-,CASSLTSGFNEQFF,TGTGCCAGCAGTTTAACTAGCGGGTTCAATGAGCAGTTCTTC
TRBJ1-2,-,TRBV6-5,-,CASRSSGVVYGYTF,TGTGCCAGCAGGTCCTCAGGGGTAGTATATGGCTACACCTTC
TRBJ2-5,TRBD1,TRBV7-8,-,CASSLSYRGRPEETQYF,TGTGCCAGCAGCTTATCATACAGGGGGCGCCCCGAAGAGACCCAGTACTTC
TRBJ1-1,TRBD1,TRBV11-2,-,CASSVHRDRGPRGYTEAFF,TGTGCCAGCAGCGTCCACCGGGACAGGGGGCCTCGGGGGTACACTGAAGCTTTCTTT
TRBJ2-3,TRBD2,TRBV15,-,CATSRGDSGTYTDTQYF,TGTGCCACCAGCAGAGGAGATAGCGGGACCTACACAGATACGCAGTATTTT
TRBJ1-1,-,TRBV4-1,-,CASSQPGQLNTEAFF,TGCGCCAGCAGCCAACCGGGACAACTGAACACTGAAGCTTTCTTT
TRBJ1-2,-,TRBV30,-,CAWSVRRGSGYTF,TGTGCCTGGAGTGTCCGCAGGGGAAGTGGCTACACCTTC
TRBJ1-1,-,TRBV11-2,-,CASSFSGGEAFF,TGTGCCAGCAGCTTTTCCGGAGGTGAAGCTTTCTTT